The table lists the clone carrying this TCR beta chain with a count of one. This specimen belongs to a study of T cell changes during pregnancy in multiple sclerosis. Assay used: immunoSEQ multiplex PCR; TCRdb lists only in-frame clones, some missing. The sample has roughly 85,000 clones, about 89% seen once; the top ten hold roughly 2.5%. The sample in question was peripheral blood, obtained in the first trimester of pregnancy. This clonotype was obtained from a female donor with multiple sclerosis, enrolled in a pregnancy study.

The CDR3 protein is CASSSLQGSGNTIYF. In DNA, the CDR3 is TGTGCCAGCAGCTCACTACAGGGAAGTGGAAACACCATATATTTT. This chain uses TRBV6-5 with TRBJ1-3; possibly TRBD1 for D (6 bases). Trimming stripped 6 bases from V and 3 bases from J, with 15 bases between. Germline assignment: CDR1 MNHEY and CDR2 SVGAGI. This CDR3 contains 15 residues.